Sequencing of this T cell receptor beta chain was carried out in a study of technical replicates of blood from a few donors. TCRdb's copy holds only in-frame clones and misses some; the assay was immunoSEQ multiplex PCR. The repertoire consists of 70,000 to 95,000 clones, with about 94% occurring once and the leading ten covering 0.24%. The V gene end was trimmed by 9 bases and the J gene end by 1 base; junction bases not matched to a gene: 1. This CDR3 spans 13 amino acids. Germline V lookup: CDR1 MNHEY, CDR2 SMNVEV (reference sequence). The rearrangement joins TRBV27 to TRBJ2-3, with TRBD1 matching over 10 bases. This receptor was taken from a human donor in good health. Source material: T cells isolated from PBMCs. The CDR3 protein is CASGQGGTDTQYF. The CDR3, as DNA: TGTGCCAGTGGACAGGGGGGCACAGATACGCAGTATTTT.